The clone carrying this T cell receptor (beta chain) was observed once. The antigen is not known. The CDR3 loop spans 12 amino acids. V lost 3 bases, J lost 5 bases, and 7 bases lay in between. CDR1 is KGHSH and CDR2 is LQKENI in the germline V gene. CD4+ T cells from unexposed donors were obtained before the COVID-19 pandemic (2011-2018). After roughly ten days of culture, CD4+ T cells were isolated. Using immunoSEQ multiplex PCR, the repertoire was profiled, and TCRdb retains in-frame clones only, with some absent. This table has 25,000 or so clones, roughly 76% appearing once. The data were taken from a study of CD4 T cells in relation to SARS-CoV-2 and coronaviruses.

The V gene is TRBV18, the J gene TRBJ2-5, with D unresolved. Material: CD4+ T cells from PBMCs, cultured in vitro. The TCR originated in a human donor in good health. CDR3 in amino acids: CASSPLDETQYF. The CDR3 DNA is TGTGCCAGCTCACCGCTTGACGAGACCCAGTACTTC. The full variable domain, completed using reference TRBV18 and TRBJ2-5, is NAGVMQNPRHLVRRRGQEARLRCSPMKGHSHVYWYRQLPEEGLKFMVYLQKENIIDESGMPKERFSAEFPKEGPSILRIQQVVRGDSAAYFCASSPLDETQYFGPGTRLLVL.